Relative to its sample, the clone carrying this T cell receptor beta chain is medium-sized. From live CD3+CD8+TCRalphabeta+ cells, four PD-1 and/or TIGIT subsets were sorted. This entry belongs to a study of circulating CD8 cells and anti-PD-1 response in melanoma. The QIAseq Immune Repertoire TCR panel built the libraries from around 15 ng of total RNA. TCRdb analysed the reads with MiXCR anew, one entry per CDR3 protein. The sample has more than 400 distinct CDR3 sequences, about 10% seen once. Here the sequenced sample was CD8+ T cells from PBMCs, taken at baseline or after one month of anti-PD-1 therapy (not recorded which). This TCR derives from a human donor with melanoma.

CDR3 in DNA: TGTGCCAGCAGTTTAGGATATGTGGATGGGCAGTTCTTC. This translates into CASSLGYVDGQFF. The rearrangement uses TRBV12-3 or TRBV12-4 and TRBJ2-1; no definite D call. The length of the CDR3 is 13 residues. Trimming left V 1 base short and J 12 bases short, with 13 bases between.